This TCR beta chain was identified in a study of T-cell reconstitution after alpha-beta-depleted transplantation in children. The CDR3 sequence is 14 residues long. Deletions cut 5 bases from V and 13 bases from J, with 21 bases between. From germline, CDR1 is SGHTA and CDR2 FQGNSA. Unique molecular identifiers were incorporated when the TCRbeta library was constructed. Each CDR3 protein is one row after TCRdb ran MiXCR on the PCR reads. The sample has about 830,000 distinct CDR3 sequences, around 17% seen once. This clonotype turned up a few times. The chain has TRBV7-2 and TRBJ2-1, with a tentative D call TRBD2 (5 bases). The source was PBMCs, mostly from graft donor cells, collected 360 days after TCRalphabeta/CD19-depleted stem cell transplant. The sequence derives from a male patient between 5 and 17 years old who had a stem cell transplant for acute lymphoblastic leukemia, so the T cells may come from the graft donor. The CDR3 spells CASSPYWTEEGQFF. The CDR3 DNA reads TGTGCCAGCAGCCCTTACTGGACGGAGGAAGGACAGTTCTTC.